This TCR beta chain originates from a study of Ad26.COV2.S vaccination and SARS-CoV-2 variants. The wider study: The trial was COV1001 and the donor's arm was Ad26.COV2.S.

The treatment denotes: some 19 received Ad26.COV2.S at low or high dose, single or two shots; roughly five received placebo; per-sample allocation not given. Sampling was performed 63 days after the first vaccine or placebo injection. The CDR3 consists of 9 residues. From germline, CDR1 is SGHVS and CDR2 FQNEAQ. Here immunoSEQ multiplex PCR was the method, and the copy in TCRdb shows in-frame clones only, minus some. The sample shows fewer than 400,000 clones, approximately 90% of them seen only once. The material sequenced was peripheral blood, taken in a trial of Ad26.COV2.S vaccine versus placebo. The receptor was isolated from a person between 18 and 59 years old who received the Ad26.COV2.S COVID-19 vaccine or a placebo. This chain links TRBV7-8 with TRBJ2-3, with 7 bases fitting TRBD2. The CDR3 loop reads CREEDTQYF. The CDR3 DNA follows: TGTCGGGAGGAAGATACGCAGTATTTT. Based on the CDR3 plus reference TRBV7-8 and TRBJ2-3, the full variable domain is GAGVSQSPRYKVAKRGQDVALRCDPISGHVSLFWYQQALGQGPEFLTYFQNEAQLDKSGLPSDRFFAERPEGSVSTLKIQRTQQEDSAVYLCREEDTQYFGPGTRLTVL.